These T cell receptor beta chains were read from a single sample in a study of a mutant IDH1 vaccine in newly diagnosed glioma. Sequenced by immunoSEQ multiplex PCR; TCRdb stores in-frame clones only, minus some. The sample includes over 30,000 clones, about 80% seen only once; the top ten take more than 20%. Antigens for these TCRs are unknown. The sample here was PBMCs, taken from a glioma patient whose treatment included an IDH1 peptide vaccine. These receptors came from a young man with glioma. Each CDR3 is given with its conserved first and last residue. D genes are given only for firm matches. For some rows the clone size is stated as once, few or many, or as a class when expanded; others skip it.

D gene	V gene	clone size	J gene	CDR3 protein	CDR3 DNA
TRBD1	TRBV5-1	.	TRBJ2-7	CASSLVDRALYEQYF	TGCGCCAGCAGCTTGGTAGACAGGGCTCTGTACGAGCAGTACTTC
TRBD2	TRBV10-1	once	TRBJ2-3	CASSESLAGVSDTQYF	TGCGCCAGCAGTGAGTCGTTAGCGGGAGTTTCAGATACGCAGTATTTT
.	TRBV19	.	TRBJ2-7	CASALARGSNEQYF	TGTGCCAGTGCCCTAGCAAGGGGTAGCAACGAGCAGTACTTC
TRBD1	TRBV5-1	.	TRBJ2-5	CASSLTQGAEETQYF	TGCGCCAGCAGCTTGACTCAGGGGGCTGAAGAGACCCAGTACTTC
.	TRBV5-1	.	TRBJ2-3	CASSFGSGDTDTQYF	TGCGCCAGCAGCTTCGGGTCGGGTGACACAGATACGCAGTATTTT
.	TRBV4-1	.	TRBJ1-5	CASSQDTPGPTEGNQPQHF	TGCGCCAGCAGCCAGGACACCCCGGGACCGACTGAGGGGAATCAGCCCCAGCATTTT
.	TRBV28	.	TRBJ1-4	CASNPQGGRSEKLFF	TGTGCCAGCAACCCCCAGGGAGGAAGGAGTGAAAAACTGTTTTTT
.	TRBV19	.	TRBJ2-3	CASSTSSASTDTQYF	TGTGCCAGTAGTACCTCTAGCGCGAGCACAGATACGCAGTATTTT
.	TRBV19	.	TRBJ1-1	CATSPGGLNTEAFF	TGTGCCACCTCTCCTGGAGGCTTGAACACTGAAGCTTTCTTT
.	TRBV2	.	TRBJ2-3	CASSEEDTQYF	TGTGCCAGCAGTGAAGAGGATACGCAGTATTTT
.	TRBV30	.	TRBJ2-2	CAWTGVNTGELFF	TGTGCCTGGACAGGGGTGAACACCGGGGAGCTGTTTTTT
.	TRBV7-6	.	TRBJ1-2	CASSLPGGGNGYTF	TGTGCCAGCAGCTTACCTGGGGGAGGAAATGGCTACACCTTC
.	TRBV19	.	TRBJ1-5	CASSIRAGSNQPQHF	TGTGCCAGTAGTATTAGGGCTGGTAGCAATCAGCCCCAGCATTTT
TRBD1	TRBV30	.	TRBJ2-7	CAWSVRGTGLLEQYF	TGTGCCTGGAGTGTACGAGGGACAGGGCTCTTGGAGCAGTACTTC
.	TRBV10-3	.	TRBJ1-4	CAISEGPGREKLFF	TGTGCCATCAGTGAGGGGCCGGGAAGGGAAAAACTGTTTTTT
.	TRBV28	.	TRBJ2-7	CASRLPGRGEQYF	TGTGCCAGCAGACTCCCGGGTAGGGGCGAGCAGTACTTC
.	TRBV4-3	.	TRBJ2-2	CASSQAQENTGELFF	TGCGCCAGCAGCCAAGCCCAGGAGAACACCGGGGAGCTGTTTTTT